A selection of T cell receptor beta chains follows, all from one sample in a study of beta chain features in type 1 diabetes. Clones were read by immunoSEQ multiplex PCR, and TCRdb kept only the in-frame ones, dropping some. The sample yields about 260,000 clones, around 68% seen once. The sample was naive CD4+ T cells from blood. These receptors were collected from a man aged 25 to 40 in good health. Each CDR3 is given with its conserved first and last residue. The D gene is left open where the match is weak. Clone size is shown for a subset of rows, as once, few, many or a class of expanded clone.

. TRBJ2-5 few TRBV7-9 CASSQAGAGETQYF TGTGCCAGCAGCCAAGCAGGGGCAGGAGAGACCCAGTACTTC
TRBD1 TRBJ1-3 . TRBV2 CASIGQDLNSGNTIYF TGTGCCAGCATTGGACAGGACCTAAACTCTGGAAACACCATATATTTT
TRBD2 TRBJ2-1 few TRBV30 CAWIREDYNEQFF TGTGCCTGGATTCGGGAGGACTACAATGAGCAGTTCTTC
. TRBJ2-2 . TRBV9 CASSASGTLLAGGELFF TGTGCCAGCAGCGCCTCCGGGACTCTACTGGCGGGCGGGGAGCTGTTTTTT
. TRBJ2-1 . TRBV2 CASSPDSYNEQFF TGTGCCAGCAGTCCTGACAGCTACAATGAGCAGTTCTTC
. TRBJ2-1 . TRBV30 CAWAQGLGGEQFF TGTGCCTGGGCACAAGGGTTAGGGGGTGAGCAGTTCTTC
TRBD1 TRBJ2-3 . TRBV29-1 CSIDRGVDTQYF TGCAGCATCGACAGGGGAGTTGATACGCAGTATTTT
. TRBJ2-3 . TRBV28 CASSLKTSRTDTQYF TGTGCCAGCAGTTTAAAGACAAGTCGCACAGATACGCAGTATTTT
. TRBJ2-3 . TRBV9 CASSDRQTDTQYF TGTGCCAGCAGCGACCGACAGACAGATACGCAGTATTTT
TRBD1 TRBJ2-7 . TRBV7-2 CASSSGQVLEQYF TGTGCCAGCAGTTCGGGACAGGTGCTCGAGCAGTACTTC
. TRBJ2-3 . TRBV19 CASSETGSDTQYF TGTGCCAGTAGTGAAACAGGGTCAGATACGCAGTATTTT
TRBD1 TRBJ2-5 . TRBV9 CASSVGKGARGETQYF TGTGCCAGCAGCGTAGGTAAGGGGGCGCGAGGAGAGACCCAGTACTTC
. TRBJ2-4 . TRBV7-2 CASSSTGYHQYF TGTGCCAGCAGCTCCACAGGTTATCATCAGTACTTC
TRBD2 TRBJ2-1 few TRBV29-1 CSAGTSGSYEQFF TGCAGCGCCGGTACTAGCGGGAGCTATGAGCAGTTCTTC
. TRBJ2-1 . TRBV18 CASSPGGPQGEQFF TGTGCCAGCTCCCCCGGAGGACCCCAAGGTGAGCAGTTCTTC
. TRBJ2-7 . TRBV29-1 CSVTGFNEQYF TGCAGCGTGACAGGCTTCAACGAGCAGTACTTC
TRBD1 TRBJ1-5 . TRBV7-9 CASSSDRADQPQHF TGTGCCAGCAGCTCGGACAGGGCAGATCAGCCCCAGCATTTT
. TRBJ1-1 . TRBV7-2 CASSFKGGDTEAFF TGTGCCAGCAGCTTTAAAGGAGGCGACACTGAAGCTTTCTTT
. TRBJ1-1 few TRBV30 CAWSSSSTEAFF TGTGCCTGGAGTAGCTCGAGCACTGAAGCTTTCTTT
TRBD1 TRBJ2-3 . TRBV6-5 CASSRQGSTDTQYF TGTGCCAGCAGCCGACAGGGTAGCACAGATACGCAGTATTTT
TRBD2 TRBJ2-7 few TRBV30 CAWSGLALGEQYF TGTGCCTGGAGTGGACTAGCGCTAGGCGAGCAGTACTTC
TRBD1 TRBJ1-1 once TRBV2 CASSEDRGDTEAFF TGTGCCAGCAGTGAAGACAGGGGGGATACTGAAGCTTTCTTT
. TRBJ2-1 . TRBV2 CASSEAGGNEQFF TGTGCCAGCAGTGAAGCGGGTGGCAATGAGCAGTTCTTC
. TRBJ2-1 . TRBV10-3 CAISEVPSYNEQFF TGTGCCATCAGTGAAGTGCCTTCCTACAATGAGCAGTTCTTC
TRBD1 TRBJ2-5 few TRBV4-3 CASSPDRGTGTQYF TGCGCCAGCAGCCCGGACAGGGGGACGGGGACCCAGTACTTC
. TRBJ1-6 . TRBV5-4 CASSLAGADRRSSYNSPLHF TGTGCCAGCAGCTTGGCGGGAGCCGATCGTAGGAGCTCCTATAATTCACCCCTCCACTTT
TRBD2 TRBJ2-3 . TRBV29-1 CKGQGLAGGPTDTQYF TGCAAGGGGCAGGGGCTAGCGGGAGGGCCAACAGATACGCAGTATTTT
TRBD2 TRBJ2-1 . TRBV9 CASSLGTTNNEQFF TGTGCCAGCAGCCTCGGGACTACCAACAATGAGCAGTTCTTC
. TRBJ2-5 . TRBV30 CAWSLQTGRETQYF TGTGCCTGGAGCCTCCAGACAGGGAGGGAGACCCAGTACTTC
TRBD1 TRBJ2-3 . TRBV7-8 CASRDRGSIDTQYF TGTGCCAGCAGGGACAGGGGTAGCATAGATACGCAGTATTTT
. TRBJ2-3 few TRBV29-1 CSGGGTDTQYF TGCAGCGGTGGGGGTACAGATACGCAGTATTTT
TRBD1 TRBJ2-4 . TRBV29-1 CSVDTVGQGANIQYF TGCAGCGTGGATACAGTCGGACAGGGGGCGAACATTCAGTACTTC
TRBD1 TRBJ1-1 . TRBV27 CASSPYRDRGTEAFF TGTGCCAGCAGTCCATACCGGGACAGGGGCACTGAAGCTTTCTTT
. TRBJ2-5 . TRBV29-1 CSVLLRGETQYF TGCAGCGTCCTGCTAAGGGGTGAGACCCAGTACTTC
TRBD1 TRBJ1-1 . TRBV29-1 CSALRTGTFNTEAFF TGCAGCGCCCTGCGGACAGGGACGTTCAACACTGAAGCTTTCTTT
. TRBJ2-2 few TRBV29-1 CSDNGALTGELFF TGCAGCGACAACGGGGCTCTCACCGGGGAGCTGTTTTTT
. TRBJ1-1 . TRBV12-5 CASGLVPGSRTEAFF TGTGCTAGTGGTTTGGTTCCCGGGTCGAGAACTGAAGCTTTCTTT
TRBD1 TRBJ2-3 few TRBV29-1 CSVGFKGGSADTQYF TGCAGCGTTGGATTTAAAGGGGGCAGTGCAGATACGCAGTATTTT
. TRBJ2-5 . TRBV2 CASSGLSLTQYF TGTGCCAGCAGTGGACTATCATTGACCCAGTACTTC
TRBD2 TRBJ2-1 . TRBV10-3 CAISVSSGDNEQFF TGTGCCATCAGTGTCTCTAGCGGGGACAATGAGCAGTTCTTC